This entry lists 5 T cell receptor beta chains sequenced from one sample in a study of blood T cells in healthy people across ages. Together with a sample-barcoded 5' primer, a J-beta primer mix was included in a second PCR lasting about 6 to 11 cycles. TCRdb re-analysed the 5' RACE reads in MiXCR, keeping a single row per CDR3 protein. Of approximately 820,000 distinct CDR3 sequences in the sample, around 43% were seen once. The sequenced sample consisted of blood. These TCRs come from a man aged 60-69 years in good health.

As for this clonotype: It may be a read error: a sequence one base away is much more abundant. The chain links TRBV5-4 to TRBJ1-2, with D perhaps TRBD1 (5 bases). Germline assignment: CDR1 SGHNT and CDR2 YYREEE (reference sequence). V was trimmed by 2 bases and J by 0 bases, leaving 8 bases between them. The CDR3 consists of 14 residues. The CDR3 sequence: CASSFETANYGYTF. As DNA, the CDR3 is TGTGCCAGCAGCTTCGAGACAGCTAACTATGGCTACACCTTC.

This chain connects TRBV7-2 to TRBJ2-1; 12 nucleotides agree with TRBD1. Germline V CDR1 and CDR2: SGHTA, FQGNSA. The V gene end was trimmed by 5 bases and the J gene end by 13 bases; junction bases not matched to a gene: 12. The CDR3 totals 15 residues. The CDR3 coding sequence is TGTGCCAGCAGCCCCCCGGGACAGGGGGCAATAATTCAGTTCTTC. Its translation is CASSPPGQGAIIQFF. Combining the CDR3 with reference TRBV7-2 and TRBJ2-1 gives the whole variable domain GAGVSQSPSNKVTEKGKDVELRCDPISGHTALYWYRQSLGQGLEFLIYFQGNSAPDKSGLPSDRFSAERTGGSVSTLTIQRTQQEDSAVYLCASSPPGQGAIIQFFGPGTRLTVL.

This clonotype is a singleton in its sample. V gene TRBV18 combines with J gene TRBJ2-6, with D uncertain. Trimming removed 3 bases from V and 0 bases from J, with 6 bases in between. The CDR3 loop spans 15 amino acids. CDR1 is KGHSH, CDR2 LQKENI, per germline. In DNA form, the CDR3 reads TGTGCCAGCTCACCGACGATCTCTGGGGCCAACGTCCTGACTTTC. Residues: CASSPTISGANVLTF.

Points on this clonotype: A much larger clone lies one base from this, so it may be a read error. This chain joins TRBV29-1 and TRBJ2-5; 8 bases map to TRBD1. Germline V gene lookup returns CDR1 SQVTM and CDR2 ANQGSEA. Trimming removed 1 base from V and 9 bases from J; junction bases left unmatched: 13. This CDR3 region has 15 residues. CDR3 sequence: CSVEGRNLQGAPQYF. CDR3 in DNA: TGCAGCGTTGAAGGAAGGAATTTGCAGGGGGCCCCCCAGTACTTC.

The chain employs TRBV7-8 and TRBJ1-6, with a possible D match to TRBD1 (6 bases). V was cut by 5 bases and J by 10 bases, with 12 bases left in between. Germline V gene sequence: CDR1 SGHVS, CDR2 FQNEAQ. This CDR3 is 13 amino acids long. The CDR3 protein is CASSLDRSSPLHF. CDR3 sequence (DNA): TGTGCCAGCAGCCTCGACAGGTCCTCACCCCTCCACTTT.